This T cell receptor beta chain derives from a study of T cell repertoires in aging, cancer and after chemotherapy. The wider study: About 9 million TCR reads were in the whole dataset.

Points on this clonotype: Antigen unknown.

The template was genomic DNA from peripheral blood, not RNA. The study's findings and limits: Loss of evenness, beyond lost richness, contributed to age-related TCR diversity decline in cancer patients. Rebound thymic output was suggested by rising median generation probability during chemotherapy in each cancer cohort.

The germline gives CDR1 ENHRY, CDR2 SYGVKD. V dropped 4 bases and J dropped 1 base, with 14 bases sitting between them. The CDR3 has 17 residues. TRB rearrangements spanning V, D and J were amplified using mixed TRB-A/B primers. From the multiplex PCR reads, TCRdb called clonotypes with MiXCR, one entry per CDR3 protein. The sample has over 8,500 distinct CDR3 sequences, around 22% seen once. V gene TRBV10-3 combines with J gene TRBJ2-6, with a weak D call TRBD1 (5 bases). Input material: blood. The receptor was derived from a human donor in good health. CDR3 loop: CAISGEGVDSGANVLTF. The CDR3 DNA follows: TGTGCCATCAGTGGGGAAGGGGTCGATTCTGGGGCCAACGTCCTGACTTTC.